This TCR beta chain emerged from a study of spatial heterogeneity in lung cancer (dated by TCRdb to the late 2010s). The study in broad terms: More beta-chain than alpha-chain transcripts were consistently detected, likely reflecting higher beta-chain transcript abundance. In the raw uncorrected reads, each unique combination of TCR and UMI appeared on average more than ten times. TCR alpha and beta repertoires were quantitatively compared across multiple tumor regions, matched nontumor lung and blood in non-small cell lung cancer. The study linked features of the TCR repertoire to counts of nonsynonymous mutations, which were determined by whole-exome sequencing of tumor tissue. Both alpha and beta chains were TCR-sequenced in around 230 tumor regions, approximately 68 matched nontumor lung samples and some 50 PBMC samples obtained at surgery.

V loses 3 bases, J loses 2 bases, and the germline ends lie 11 bases apart. The CDR3, cysteine through phenylalanine, is 14 amino acids long. Only the CDR3 portion is preserved as DNA: 42 bases, with reading frame beginning at the first base. CDR1 is given as PRHDT and CDR2 as FYEKMQ, both from the germline V gene (reference sequence). The time point label on this specimen signifies: sample taken at primary tumor resection. TCR sequencing used whole RNA extracted from tumor and nontumor lung tissue, or from cryopreserved PBMC samples, without cell sorting. The donors were some 70 patients from the lung TRACERx cohort who had early-stage, untreated non-small cell lung cancer. Only patients with enough RNA available from two or more tumor regions were chosen for TCR sequencing. In this sample, this clonotype turned up many times. It lacks a known antigen. No base-level quality is on record; no much larger clone is a single base apart.

What the authors observed across the whole study: Additional single-cell paired TCR alpha and beta sequencing was considered necessary to confirm, at a functional level, the hypothesis that regional TCRs recognize regional mutations. Ubiquitous expanded tumor TCRs showed up in blood more often at tumor resection than at routine follow-up.

Library generation was performed with 5' RACE. Sequenced on a NextSeq 500. The TCR library protocol attached a unique molecular identifier to each TCR cDNA molecule to allow correction of PCR and sequencing errors. The original methods were these. Decombinator tools were used for TCR identification, UMI-based error correction and CDR3 extraction. Expanded TCRs were defined as those above a frequency of 2 per 1,000, corresponding to the top 1% of the tumor frequency distribution. Each repertoire was subsampled 100 times to 5,000 TCRs, after which Renyi diversity was computed with the R vegan package. To build CDR3 similarity networks, amino acid triplet string-kernel similarity was used, and CDR3s were connected when their pairwise similarity was above 0.82. The public reads were quality trimmed at Q25 with fastp and then assembled into clones with MiXCR by TCRdb, keeping productive beta chains. Rows are combined by CDR3 protein, so each entry shows the most common genes and DNA. Clone size and V and J calls follow TCRdb, not the original study. The sample yields 20,000 to 25,000 distinct CDR3 sequences; 4.6% were counted once. Of the sample, approximately 30% falls within the top ten clones.

This TCR derives from a male donor with early-stage non-small cell lung cancer. This sample comprised PBMCs, obtained at surgery. The chain was built from TRBV13 and TRBJ2-7; the D call could be TRBD1 or TRBD2, with each sharing 6 bases. The DNA sequence follows: TGTGCCAGCAGCTTCCGGCGGGACACCTACGAGCAGTACTTC. Its amino acids are CASSFRRDTYEQYF.